The text below deals with one T cell receptor beta chain. The target antigen is unknown. The table came from immunoSEQ multiplex PCR; TCRdb's copy has only in-frame clones and leaves some out. The table includes roughly 700,000 clones, around two thirds detected once. The V gene lost 5 bases and the J gene lost 0 bases, with 8 bases spanning the gap. From germline, CDR1 is LNHNV and CDR2 YYDKDF (reference sequence). CDR3 size: 14 residues. This sample was taken from a study of shared clonotypes between healthy human individuals. Study-wide results and limits: Sampling covered blood only; tissue repertoires likely differ. Clonotype sharing among donors was thought likely to change with sequencing depth.

The chain uses TRBV15 and TRBJ1-3, with D perhaps TRBD1 (5 bases). The sequenced sample consisted of memory CD4+ T cells sorted from blood. Subset meaning: CD45RA-negative fraction. The source of this sequence is a woman aged 25 to 39 in good health. The CDR3 is CATSGGISGNTIYF. CDR3 DNA sequence: TGTGCCACCAGCGGGGGGATCTCTGGAAACACCATATATTTT.